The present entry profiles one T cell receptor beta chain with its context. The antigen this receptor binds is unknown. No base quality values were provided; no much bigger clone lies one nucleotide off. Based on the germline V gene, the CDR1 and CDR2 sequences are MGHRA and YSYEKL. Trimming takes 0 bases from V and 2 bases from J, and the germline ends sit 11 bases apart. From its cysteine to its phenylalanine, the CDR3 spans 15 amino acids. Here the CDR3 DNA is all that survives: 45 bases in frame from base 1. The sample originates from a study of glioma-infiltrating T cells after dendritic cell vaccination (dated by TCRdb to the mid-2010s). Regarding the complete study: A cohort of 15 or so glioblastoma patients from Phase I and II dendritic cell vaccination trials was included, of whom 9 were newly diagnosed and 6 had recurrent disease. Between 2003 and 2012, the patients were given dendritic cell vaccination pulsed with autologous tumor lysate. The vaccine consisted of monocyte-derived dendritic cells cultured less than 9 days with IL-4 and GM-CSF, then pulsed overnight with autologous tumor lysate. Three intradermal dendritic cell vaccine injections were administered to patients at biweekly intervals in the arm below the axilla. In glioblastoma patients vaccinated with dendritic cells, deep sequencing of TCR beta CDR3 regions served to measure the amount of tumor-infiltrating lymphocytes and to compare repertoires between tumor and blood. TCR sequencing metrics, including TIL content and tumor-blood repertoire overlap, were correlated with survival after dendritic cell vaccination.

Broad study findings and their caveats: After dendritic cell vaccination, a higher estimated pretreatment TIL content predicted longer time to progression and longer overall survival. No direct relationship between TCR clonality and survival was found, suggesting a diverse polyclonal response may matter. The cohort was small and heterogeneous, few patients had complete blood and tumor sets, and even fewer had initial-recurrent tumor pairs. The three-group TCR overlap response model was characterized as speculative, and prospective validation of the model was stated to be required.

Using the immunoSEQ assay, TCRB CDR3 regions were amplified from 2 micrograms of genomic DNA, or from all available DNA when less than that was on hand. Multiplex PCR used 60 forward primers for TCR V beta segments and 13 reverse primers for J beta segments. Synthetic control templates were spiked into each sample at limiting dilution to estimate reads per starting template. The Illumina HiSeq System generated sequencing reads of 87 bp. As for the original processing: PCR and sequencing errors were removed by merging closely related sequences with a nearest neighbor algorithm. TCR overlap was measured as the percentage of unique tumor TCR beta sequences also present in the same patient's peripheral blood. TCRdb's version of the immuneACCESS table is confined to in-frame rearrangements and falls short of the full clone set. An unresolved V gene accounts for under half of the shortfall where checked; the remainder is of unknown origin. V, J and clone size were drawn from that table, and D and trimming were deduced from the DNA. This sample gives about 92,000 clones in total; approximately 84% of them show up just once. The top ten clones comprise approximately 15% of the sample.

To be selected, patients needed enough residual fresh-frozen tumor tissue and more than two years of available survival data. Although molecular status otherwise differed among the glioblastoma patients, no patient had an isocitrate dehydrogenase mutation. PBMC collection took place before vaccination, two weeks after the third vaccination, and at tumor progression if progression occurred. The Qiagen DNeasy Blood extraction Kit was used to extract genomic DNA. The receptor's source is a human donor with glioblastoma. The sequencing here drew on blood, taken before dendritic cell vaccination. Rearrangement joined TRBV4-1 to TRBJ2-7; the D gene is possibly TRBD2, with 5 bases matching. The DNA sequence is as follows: TGCGCCAGCAGCCAAGAGACTACCAATACCTACGAGCAGTACTTC. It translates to CASSQETTNTYEQYF.